This T cell receptor (beta chain) appears in the sequencing data of a study of neurological immune-mediated disorders. Deletions cut 1 base from V and 0 bases from J, with 8 bases between. CDR1 is SGHRS, CDR2 YFSETQ, per germline. This CDR3 has 15 residues. TCRdb analysed the 5' RACE reads with MiXCR anew, one entry per CDR3 protein. The sample has tens of thousands of distinct CDR3 sequences, roughly 4.4% seen once; the top ten hold around 5.7%. This clonotype showed up many times. Sequencing was done on a sample of PBMCs. The chain couples TRBV5-1 to TRBJ2-1; D may be TRBD2 (5 bases). The TCR originated in a woman aged 55-69 years with multiple sclerosis. This CDR3 is CASSLRESSYNEQFF. In DNA form, the CDR3 reads TGCGCCAGCAGCTTGAGGGAGAGCTCCTACAATGAGCAGTTCTTC. Supplemented by reference TRBV5-1 and TRBJ2-1, the full variable domain reads KAGVTQTPRYLIKTRGQQVTLSCSPISGHRSVSWYQQTPGQGLQFLFEYFSETQRNKGNFPGRFSGRQFSNSRSEMNVSTLELGDSALYLCASSLRESSYNEQFFGPGTRLTVL.